A selection of T cell receptor beta chains follows, all from one sample in a study of cytomegalovirus exposure and HLA in healthy donors. The assay was immunoSEQ multiplex PCR, and TCRdb's table has in-frame clones only and misses some. This table holds approximately 160,000 clones, about 80% found once. What was sequenced was PBMCs. These receptors originate from a woman under 40 in good health and CMV-seropositive. CDR3s include the opening cysteine and the closing phenylalanine or tryptophan. The D gene is left open where the match is weak. Size is stated for part of the rows, as once, few or many counts, or as a class when the clone is expanded.

clone size	V gene	J gene	D gene	CDR3 protein	CDR3 DNA
once	TRBV5-1	TRBJ2-1	TRBD1	CASSPDRGGSEQFF	TGCGCCAGCAGCCCGGACAGGGGCGGGAGTGAGCAGTTCTTC
-	TRBV6-1	TRBJ2-3	-	CASSGMSSTDTQYF	TGTGCCAGCAGTGGTATGTCTAGCACAGATACGCAGTATTTT
-	TRBV30	TRBJ2-3	TRBD2	CAWSVLRGEWDTQYF	TGTGCCTGGAGTGTACTTCGGGGGGAGTGGGATACGCAGTATTTT
-	TRBV27	TRBJ2-3	-	CASSSPAAADTQYF	TGTGCCAGCAGTTCCCCGGCGGCGGCAGATACGCAGTATTTT
once	TRBV4-2	TRBJ1-3	-	CASSPTLHGEANTIYF	TGTGCCAGCAGCCCAACTTTACACGGGGAAGCAAACACCATATATTTT
-	TRBV19	TRBJ1-1	TRBD1	CASSTRTGDTEAFF	TGTGCCAGTAGTACCCGGACAGGGGACACTGAAGCTTTCTTT
-	TRBV4-2	TRBJ2-3	-	CASSQDGLRDFSDTQYF	TGTGCCAGCAGCCAAGATGGGTTGCGGGACTTTTCAGATACGCAGTATTTT
-	TRBV7-2	TRBJ2-1	-	CASSLGGFGPYNEQFF	TGTGCCAGCAGCTTAGGAGGGTTTGGGCCCTACAATGAGCAGTTCTTC
-	TRBV18	TRBJ1-4	-	CASSPPGLEKLFF	TGTGCCAGCTCACCGCCAGGACTGGAAAAACTGTTTTTT
-	TRBV27	TRBJ2-1	-	CAIRLRNNEQFF	TGTGCCATTCGACTCCGAAACAATGAGCAGTTCTTC
few	TRBV4-1	TRBJ2-1	-	CASSQFREGAYNEQFF	TGCGCCAGCAGCCAATTCCGGGAAGGCGCCTACAATGAGCAGTTCTTC
-	TRBV28	TRBJ2-2	-	CASSLAGLTNTGELFF	TGTGCCAGCAGTTTAGCAGGACTTACGAACACCGGGGAGCTGTTTTTT
few	TRBV2	TRBJ2-4	-	CASSVVLSIQYF	TGTGCCAGCAGTGTCGTCCTCAGCATTCAGTACTTC
-	TRBV28	TRBJ2-1	-	CASSSVKEGPPENEQFF	TGTGCCAGCAGTTCGGTAAAGGAGGGACCCCCTGAGAATGAGCAGTTCTTC
once	TRBV18	TRBJ1-5	-	CASSPGHGQPQHF	TGTGCCAGCTCACCGGGACACGGTCAGCCCCAGCATTTT
-	TRBV13	TRBJ2-7	-	CASSLVGALLPGERSYEQYF	TGTGCCAGCAGCTTAGTGGGTGCGTTACTTCCGGGGGAGCGCTCCTACGAGCAGTACTTC
-	TRBV7-2	TRBJ2-3	-	CASSLAQFGVPDTQYF	TGTGCCAGCAGCTTAGCGCAGTTCGGGGTCCCAGATACGCAGTATTTT
-	TRBV5-5	TRBJ2-3	-	CASSSRTATDTQYF	TGTGCCAGCAGCTCTCGGACAGCCACAGATACGCAGTATTTT
-	TRBV6-5	TRBJ2-5	TRBD2	CASSSGLAEETQYF	TGTGCCAGCAGTTCGGGACTAGCGGAAGAGACCCAGTACTTC
-	TRBV18	TRBJ2-7	TRBD1	CASSPSPRTGGEQYF	TGTGCCAGCTCACCCTCTCCTCGGACAGGGGGCGAGCAGTACTTC
-	TRBV6-6	TRBJ2-7	-	CASAVNRGYEQYF	TGTGCCAGCGCCGTAAACCGGGGCTACGAGCAGTACTTC
-	TRBV21-1	TRBJ2-1	-	CASSRNLGKAGVGNEQFF	TGTGCCAGCAGCAGAAACCTTGGAAAAGCGGGAGTTGGCAATGAGCAGTTCTTC
-	TRBV19	TRBJ2-5	TRBD2	CASSKGLAGVQETQYF	TGTGCCAGCAGTAAAGGACTAGCGGGAGTCCAAGAGACCCAGTACTTC
-	TRBV27	TRBJ2-5	TRBD1	CASSLGPGQGETQYF	TGTGCCAGCAGTCTGGGGCCGGGACAGGGGGAGACCCAGTACTTC
once	TRBV20-1	TRBJ2-7	-	CSAREAEQYF	TGCAGTGCCAGGGAAGCCGAGCAGTACTTC
-	TRBV7-7	TRBJ2-7	TRBD1	CASSPGQGPYEQYF	TGTGCCAGCAGCCCCGGACAGGGACCGTACGAGCAGTACTTC
once	TRBV5-1	TRBJ2-2	TRBD2	CASSLGPSGTNTGELFF	TGCGCCAGCAGCTTGGGTCCTAGCGGAACTAACACCGGGGAGCTGTTTTTT
few	TRBV19	TRBJ1-5	TRBD1	CASTGQGGQPQHF	TGTGCCAGTACAGGACAGGGCGGTCAGCCCCAGCATTTT
-	TRBV4-1	TRBJ2-5	-	CASSQDPNLIETQYF	TGCGCCAGCAGCCAAGATCCTAATCTAATAGAGACCCAGTACTTC
-	TRBV9	TRBJ2-2	TRBD2	CASRLGLAVNTGELFF	TGTGCCAGCAGACTGGGACTAGCGGTGAACACCGGGGAGCTGTTTTTT
-	TRBV10-3	TRBJ2-1	TRBD2	CAISETIAGVGEQFF	TGTGCCATCAGTGAAACGATAGCGGGAGTCGGTGAGCAGTTCTTC
-	TRBV28	TRBJ2-7	TRBD1	CASSIDRGPYEQYF	TGTGCCAGCAGTATCGACAGGGGGCCCTACGAGCAGTACTTC
-	TRBV6-5	TRBJ2-1	-	CASSYRGEKDEQFF	TGTGCCAGCAGTTACCGTGGGGAGAAGGATGAGCAGTTCTTC
-	TRBV27	TRBJ2-1	TRBD2	CASSLLGTSGILNNEQFF	TGTGCCAGCAGTTTACTCGGGACTAGCGGGATCCTTAACAATGAGCAGTTCTTC
few	TRBV7-8	TRBJ2-2	TRBD2	CASSLSPSGDANTGELFF	TGTGCCAGCAGCTTATCCCCTAGCGGGGACGCGAACACCGGGGAGCTGTTTTTT
-	TRBV7-9	TRBJ1-4	-	CSSSLGREKLFF	TGTTCCAGCAGCCTCGGTCGGGAAAAACTGTTTTTT
once	TRBV18	TRBJ2-2	TRBD1	CASSPMTRGLNTGELFF	TGTGCCAGCTCACCTATGACCAGGGGGCTGAACACCGGGGAGCTGTTTTTT
few	TRBV5-6	TRBJ2-7	TRBD1	CASSLVLSPLGQGSHEQYF	TGTGCCAGCAGCTTGGTTCTTTCCCCACTCGGACAGGGTAGCCACGAGCAGTACTTC
-	TRBV6-1	TRBJ2-2	TRBD1	CASSNNRGIGGELFF	TGTGCCAGCAGTAATAACAGGGGAATCGGCGGGGAGCTGTTTTTT
-	TRBV19	TRBJ1-2	TRBD1	CASTSSPTGTRGYGYTF	TGTGCCAGTACCTCTAGCCCGACAGGGACGAGGGGGTATGGCTACACCTTC
few	TRBV4-1	TRBJ1-1	-	CASSQVFSMNTEAFF	TGCGCCAGCAGCCAAGTATTCAGTATGAACACTGAAGCTTTCTTT
-	TRBV21-1	TRBJ2-3	-	CASSKEGLAGELDTQYF	TGTGCCAGCAGCAAAGAGGGACTAGCGGGAGAACTAGATACGCAGTATTTT
-	TRBV15	TRBJ1-2	-	CATSRDISGGYTF	TGTGCCACCAGCAGAGATATTAGCGGTGGCTACACCTTC
-	TRBV7-7	TRBJ2-5	-	CASSQVGAGQETQYF	TGTGCCAGCAGCCAGGTGGGCGCGGGCCAAGAGACCCAGTACTTC
-	TRBV7-9	TRBJ2-5	TRBD1	CASSSSRLGTGGDTQYF	TGTGCCAGCAGCTCTTCAAGACTAGGGACAGGGGGGGACACCCAGTACTTC
-	TRBV5-8	TRBJ1-1	-	CASSLYGHPGNTEAFF	TGTGCCAGCAGCTTGTATGGGCATCCAGGGAACACTGAAGCTTTCTTT
few	TRBV2	TRBJ2-5	-	CAEGSGQETQYF	TGTGCCGAGGGTAGCGGCCAAGAGACCCAGTACTTC
-	TRBV6-1	TRBJ2-5	TRBD2	CASSEERTSGRARETQYF	TGTGCCAGCAGTGAAGAGCGGACTAGCGGGAGGGCCCGAGAGACCCAGTACTTC
-	TRBV5-1	TRBJ2-7	-	CASREGDEQYF	TGCGCCAGCAGGGAGGGCGACGAGCAGTACTTC
-	TRBV28	TRBJ2-4	-	CASSWGDALAKNIQYF	TGTGCCAGCAGTTGGGGGGATGCACTAGCCAAAAACATTCAGTACTTC